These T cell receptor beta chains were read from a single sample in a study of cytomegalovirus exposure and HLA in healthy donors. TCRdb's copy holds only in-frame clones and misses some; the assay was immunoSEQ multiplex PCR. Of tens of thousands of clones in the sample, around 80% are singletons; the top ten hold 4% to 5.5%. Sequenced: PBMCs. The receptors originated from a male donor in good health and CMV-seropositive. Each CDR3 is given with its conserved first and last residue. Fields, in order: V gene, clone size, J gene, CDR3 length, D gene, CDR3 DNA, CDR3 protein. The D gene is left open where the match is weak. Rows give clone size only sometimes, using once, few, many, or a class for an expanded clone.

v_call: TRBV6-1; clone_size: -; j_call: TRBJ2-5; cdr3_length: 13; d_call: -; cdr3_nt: TGTGCCAGCAGTGACCCAGGGATAGAGACCCAGTACTTC; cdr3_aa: CASSDPGIETQYF
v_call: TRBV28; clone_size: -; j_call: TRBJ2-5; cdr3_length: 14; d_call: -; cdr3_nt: TGTGCCAGCGGCCTACTAGGGTCAGAAGAGACCCAGTACTTC; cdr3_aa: CASGLLGSEETQYF
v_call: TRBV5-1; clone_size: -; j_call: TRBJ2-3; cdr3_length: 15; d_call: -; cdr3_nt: TGCGCCAGCAACCGGATGGAGGATAGCACAGATACGCAGTATTTT; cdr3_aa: CASNRMEDSTDTQYF
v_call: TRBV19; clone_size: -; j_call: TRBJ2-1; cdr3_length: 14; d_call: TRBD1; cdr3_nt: TGTGCCAGCACCTCGGGACAGACCTACAATGAGCAGTTCTTC; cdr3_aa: CASTSGQTYNEQFF
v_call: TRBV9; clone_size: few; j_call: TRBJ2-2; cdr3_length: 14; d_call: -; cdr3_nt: TGTGCCAGCAGCGTAGCAGGGAACACCGGGGAGCTGTTTTTT; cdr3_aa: CASSVAGNTGELFF
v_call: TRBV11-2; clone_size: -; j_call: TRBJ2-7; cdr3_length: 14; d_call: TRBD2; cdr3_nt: TGTGCCAGCAGCTTAGGCGTAGCGGGAGGCGAGCAGTACTTC; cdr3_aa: CASSLGVAGGEQYF
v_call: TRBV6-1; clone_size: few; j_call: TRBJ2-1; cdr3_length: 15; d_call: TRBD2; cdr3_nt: TGTGCCAGCCACACGGGGACTAGCGGGAGAAGTGAGCAGTTCTTC; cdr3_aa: CASHTGTSGRSEQFF
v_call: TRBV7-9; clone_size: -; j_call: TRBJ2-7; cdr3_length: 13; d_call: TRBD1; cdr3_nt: TGTGCCAGCAGCGCTAGGGACAGAGAAGAGCAGTACTTC; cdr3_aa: CASSARDREEQYF
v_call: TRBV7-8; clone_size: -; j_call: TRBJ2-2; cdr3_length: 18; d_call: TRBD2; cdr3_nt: TGTGCCAGCAGCTTAGGAGGCGTAGCGGGAGTGCACACCGGGGAGCTGTTTTTT; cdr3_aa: CASSLGGVAGVHTGELFF
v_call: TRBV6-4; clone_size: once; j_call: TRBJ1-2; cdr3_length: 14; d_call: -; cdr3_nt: TGTGCCAGCAGTGACTCGCGGGGGACCGGTGGCTACACCTTC; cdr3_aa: CASSDSRGTGGYTF
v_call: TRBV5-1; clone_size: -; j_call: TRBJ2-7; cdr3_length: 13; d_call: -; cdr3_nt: TGCGCCAGCAGCTTCCCCCCCGGGGTCGAGCAGTACTTC; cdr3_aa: CASSFPPGVEQYF
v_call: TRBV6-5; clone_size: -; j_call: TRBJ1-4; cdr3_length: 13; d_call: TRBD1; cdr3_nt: TGTGCCAGCGCAAGGGGGCGCGATGAAAAACTGTTTTTT; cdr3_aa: CASARGRDEKLFF
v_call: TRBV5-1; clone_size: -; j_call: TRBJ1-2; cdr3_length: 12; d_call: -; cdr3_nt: TGCGCCAGCAGCCAACAGGGCGGCGGCTACACCTTC; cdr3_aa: CASSQQGGGYTF
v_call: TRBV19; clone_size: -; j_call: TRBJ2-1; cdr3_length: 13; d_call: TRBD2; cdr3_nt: TGTGCCAGTAATAGCGGGAGAGCGAATGAGCAGTTCTTC; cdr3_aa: CASNSGRANEQFF
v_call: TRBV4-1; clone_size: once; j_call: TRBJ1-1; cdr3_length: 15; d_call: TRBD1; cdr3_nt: TGCGCCAGCAGCCCGTCTCCAGGGGGTCACACTGAAGCTTTCTTT; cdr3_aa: CASSPSPGGHTEAFF
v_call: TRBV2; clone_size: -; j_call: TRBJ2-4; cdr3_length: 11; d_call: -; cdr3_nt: TGTGCCAGCAGTCTAAGTAACATTCAGTACTTC; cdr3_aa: CASSLSNIQYF
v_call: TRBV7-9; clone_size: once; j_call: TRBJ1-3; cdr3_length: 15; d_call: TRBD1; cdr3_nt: TGTGCCAGCAGCTTATTGTCAGGGGGTGAAAACACCATATATTTT; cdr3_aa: CASSLLSGGENTIYF
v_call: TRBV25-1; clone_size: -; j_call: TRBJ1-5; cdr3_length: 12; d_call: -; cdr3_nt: TGTGCCAGCAGCGGGGGAGATCAGCCCCAGCATTTT; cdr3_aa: CASSGGDQPQHF
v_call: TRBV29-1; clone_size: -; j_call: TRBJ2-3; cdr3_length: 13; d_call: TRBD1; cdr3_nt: TGCAGCGCACAGACAGGGGGCGAGGATACGCAGTATTTT; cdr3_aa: CSAQTGGEDTQYF
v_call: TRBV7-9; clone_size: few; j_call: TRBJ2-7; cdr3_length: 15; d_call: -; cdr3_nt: TGTGCCAGCAGCTCCACCGGGGGTGGGCACTACGAGCAGTACTTC; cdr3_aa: CASSSTGGGHYEQYF
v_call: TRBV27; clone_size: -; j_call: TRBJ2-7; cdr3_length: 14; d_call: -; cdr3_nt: TGTGCCAGCAGTTCCTCTCGACAAGCCTACGAGCAGTACTTC; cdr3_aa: CASSSSRQAYEQYF
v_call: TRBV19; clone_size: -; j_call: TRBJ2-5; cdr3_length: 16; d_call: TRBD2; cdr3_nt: TGTGCCAGTAGTATAGGTGCGGGGGGGCTCCAAGAGACCCAGTACTTC; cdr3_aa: CASSIGAGGLQETQYF
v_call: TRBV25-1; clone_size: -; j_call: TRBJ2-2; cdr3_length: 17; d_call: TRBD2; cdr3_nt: TGTGCCAGCAGTGGGGGCCAGCGGGGGGGCAATACCGGGGAGCTGTTTTTT; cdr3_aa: CASSGGQRGGNTGELFF
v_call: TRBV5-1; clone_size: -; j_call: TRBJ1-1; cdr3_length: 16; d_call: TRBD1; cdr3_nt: TGCGCCAGCAGCTTGTTAGGGGACAGGGGAGAATCTGAAGCTTTCTTT; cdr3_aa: CASSLLGDRGESEAFF
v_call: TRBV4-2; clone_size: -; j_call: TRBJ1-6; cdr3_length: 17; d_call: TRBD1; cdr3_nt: TGTGCCAGCAGCCAACCAACAGGGGTCAGCGAGGATTCACCCCTCCACTTT; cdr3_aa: CASSQPTGVSEDSPLHF
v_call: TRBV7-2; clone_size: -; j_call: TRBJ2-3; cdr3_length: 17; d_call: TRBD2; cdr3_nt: TGTGCCAGCCCCAGACTAGCGGGAGATGTCAGTACAGATACGCAGTATTTT; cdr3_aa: CASPRLAGDVSTDTQYF
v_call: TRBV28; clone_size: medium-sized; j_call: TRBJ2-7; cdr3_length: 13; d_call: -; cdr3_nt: TGTGCCAGCAGTTTAGGCAGGGTAAGCGAGCAGTACTTC; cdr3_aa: CASSLGRVSEQYF
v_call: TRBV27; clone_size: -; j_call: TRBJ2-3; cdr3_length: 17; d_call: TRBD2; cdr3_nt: TGTGCCAGCATGGTCTCTCTTTGGACTAGCGGCACAGATACGCAGTATTTT; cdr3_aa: CASMVSLWTSGTDTQYF
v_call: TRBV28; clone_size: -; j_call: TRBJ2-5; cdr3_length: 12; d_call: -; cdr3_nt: TGTGCCAGCAGTCGACAGCATAAGACCCAGTACTTC; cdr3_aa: CASSRQHKTQYF
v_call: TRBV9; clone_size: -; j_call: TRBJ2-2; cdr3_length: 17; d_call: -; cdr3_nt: TGTGCCAGCAGCGTAGCCCAGTCAACGAAGATGACCGGGGAGCTGTTTTTT; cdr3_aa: CASSVAQSTKMTGELFF
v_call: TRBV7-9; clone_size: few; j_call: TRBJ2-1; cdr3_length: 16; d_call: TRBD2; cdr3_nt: TGTGCCAGCAGCTTAGGGACTAGCGGGAGGTACAATGAGCAGTTCTTC; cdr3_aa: CASSLGTSGRYNEQFF
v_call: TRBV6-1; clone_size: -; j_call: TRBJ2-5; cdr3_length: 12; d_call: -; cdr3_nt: TGTGCCAGCAGTGCGGTGGGCGCCAAGCAGTACTTC; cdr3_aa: CASSAVGAKQYF
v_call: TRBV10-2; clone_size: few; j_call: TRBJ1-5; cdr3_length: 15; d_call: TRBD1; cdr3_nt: TGCGCCAGCAGTGATAGGGGGCTTAGCAATCAGCCCCAGCATTTT; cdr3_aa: CASSDRGLSNQPQHF
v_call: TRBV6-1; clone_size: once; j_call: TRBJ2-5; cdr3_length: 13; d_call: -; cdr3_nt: TGTGCCAGCAGTCCTACAGGGAAAGAGACCCAGTACTTC; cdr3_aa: CASSPTGKETQYF
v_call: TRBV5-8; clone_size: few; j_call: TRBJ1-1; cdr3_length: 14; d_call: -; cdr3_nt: TGTGCCAGCAGCGGCCGCAGGGGGAACACTGAAGCTTTCTTT; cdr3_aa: CASSGRRGNTEAFF
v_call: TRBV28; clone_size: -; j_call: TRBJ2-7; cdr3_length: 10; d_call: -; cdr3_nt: TGTGCCACCCGAGGAGGGGTCGCGTACTTC; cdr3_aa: CATRGGVAYF
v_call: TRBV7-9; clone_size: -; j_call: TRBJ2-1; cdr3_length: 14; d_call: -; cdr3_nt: TGTGCCAGCAGCTTAGGCCAGGGATACAATGAGCAGTTCTTC; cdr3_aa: CASSLGQGYNEQFF
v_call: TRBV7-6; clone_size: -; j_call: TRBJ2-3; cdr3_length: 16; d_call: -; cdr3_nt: TGTGCCAGCAGCCCCGGTCCGGCAGGGGGGTCGAATACGCAGTATTTT; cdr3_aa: CASSPGPAGGSNTQYF
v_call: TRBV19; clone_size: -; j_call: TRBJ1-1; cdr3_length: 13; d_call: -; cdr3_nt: TGTGCCAGTAGTATGCGCGGGGCAACTGAAGCTTTCTTT; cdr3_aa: CASSMRGATEAFF
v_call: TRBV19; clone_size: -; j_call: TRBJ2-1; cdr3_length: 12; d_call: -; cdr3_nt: TGTGCCAGTAGTCTCGACTTGAATGAGCAGTTCTTC; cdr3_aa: CASSLDLNEQFF